This note documents a single TCR beta chain sequence. CDR1 is KGHDR, CDR2 SFDVKD, per germline. The CDR3 runs to 15 residues. Trimming left V 4 bases short and J 6 bases short, with 17 bases between. This record comes from a study of blood T cell repertoires in COVID-19. Study-level information: Researchers got acute and convalescent COVID-19 samples from the United States, Italy and Spain.

Enrollment of patients from Seattle took place during active infection, with longitudinal follow-up. As handled by the study authors: Reference gene primer amplification gave estimated nucleated cell counts. This table comes from immunoSEQ multiplex PCR, and its TCRdb copy is limited to in-frame clones, with some not included. That table is the source of V, J and clone size, and D and trimming were worked out from the DNA. The sample gives some 200,000 clones, approximately 83% of which show up once; about 1.3% is in the top ten. This receptor was obtained from a woman in her thirties with COVID-19, enrolled during active disease. Sequenced sample: peripheral blood. The chain recombines TRBV24-1 with TRBJ1-2; a weak D match, TRBD1 (6 bases). The CDR3 nucleotides read TGTGCCACCAGTGAAACCGGCAGGGGAGAAGATGGCTACACCTTC. This translates into CATSETGRGEDGYTF.